These 10 T cell receptor beta chains were all obtained from the same sample, sequenced in a study of ipilimumab plus nivolumab after autologous stem cell transplantation. Sequencing was performed with immunoSEQ multiplex PCR; in TCRdb, only in-frame clones are kept and a portion is missing. This table has some 16,000 clones, 75% to 90% appearing once. Sample: PBMCs, taken in a trial of ipilimumab plus nivolumab as post-transplant consolidation. The source is a male donor with diffuse large B-cell lymphoma.

V gene TRBV7-5 combines with J gene TRBJ1-6; TRBD1, the table's D call, was not compared with the DNA. TRBV7-5 is labeled a pseudogene. CDR3 length: 14 residues. The CDR3 sequence: CASSLVWYRSPLHF. The DNA of the CDR3 is TGTGCCAGCAGCTTAGTTTGGTACAGGTCACCCCTCCACTTT.

J is TRBJ1-1 and V is TRBV6-5, with 11 bases that match TRBD1. This CDR3 region has 14 residues. V was pared by 7 bases and J by 5 bases, with 6 bases of the junction left unmatched. CDR1 is MNHEY, CDR2 SVGAGI, per germline. CDR3 residues: CASTLGTGGTEAFF. The CDR3 coding sequence is TGTGCCAGCACCTTAGGGACAGGGGGTACTGAAGCTTTCTTT.

The V gene is TRBV10-2, the J gene TRBJ1-5; TRBD1 might be the D (5 bases). This CDR3 spans 13 amino acids. Trimming removed 3 bases from V and 6 bases from J, with 9 bases in between. CDR1 is WSHSY, CDR2 SAAADI, per germline. Here the CDR3 DNA reads TGCGCCAGCAGTGAACAGGCCGCTCAGCCCCAGCATTTT. Translating gives CASSEQAAQPQHF.

The chain combines TRBV7-6 with TRBJ2-1; 8 bases line up with TRBD2. CDR3 size: 16 residues. Germline V CDR1 and CDR2: SGHVS, FNYEAQ. The trim removed 3 bases at V and 4 bases at J, leaving 8 bases unmatched. CDR3 residues: CASSLGIAGTYNEQFF. The CDR3 DNA sequence: TGTGCCAGCAGCTTGGGGATAGCGGGAACATACAATGAGCAGTTCTTC.

On this clone: The sample holds other DNA sequences that translate to the same CDR3. The chain recombines TRBV4-3 with TRBJ1-6, with D unclear. This CDR3 has 14 amino acids. Germline V lookup: CDR1 LGHNA, CDR2 YSLEER. The V end was cut by 3 bases, the J end by 6 bases, with 9 bases between. The CDR3 protein is CASSQRTANSPLHF. The CDR3 nucleotides read TGCGCCAGCAGCCAGAGGACGGCTAATTCACCCCTCCACTTT.

The sample holds one count of this clone. The J gene is TRBJ2-3, the V gene TRBV13; 9 positions agree with TRBD1. This CDR3 region has 14 residues. V shed 5 bases, J shed 7 bases, and the junction held 7 bases outside the gene matches. CDR1 is PRHDT and CDR2 is FYEKMQ in the germline V gene (reference sequence). CDR3 in DNA: TGTGCCAGCAGCCCAAGGGACAGGGAGAATACGCAGTATTTT. Translating gives CASSPRDRENTQYF.

The chain recombines TRBV5-6 with TRBJ2-3; tentative D call: TRBD2 (6 bases). The CDR3 spans 14 residues. From germline, CDR1 is SGHDT and CDR2 YYEEEE. V was cut by 3 bases and J by 1 base, with 9 bases left in between. The CDR3 loop is CASSWRDGTDTQYF. In nucleotides, the CDR3 is TGTGCCAGCAGCTGGAGGGACGGCACAGATACGCAGTATTTT.

This rearrangement joins TRBV2 to TRBJ2-2, with 8 bases lining up with TRBD2. J gave up 2 bases and V 4 bases, and 3 bases lay outside the gene matches. This CDR3 contains 15 residues. CDR1 is SNHLY, CDR2 FYNNEI, per germline. This CDR3 reads CASSGTSRNTGELFF. The CDR3 coding sequence is TGTGCCAGCAGTGGGACTAGCAGAAACACCGGGGAGCTGTTTTTT.

CDR3 nucleotides: TGTGCCTCGCACGAAGGCTCCTATAATTCACCCCTCCACTTT. It codes for CASHEGSYNSPLHF. This chain links TRBV7-9 with TRBJ1-6; no firm D call. Deletions cut 11 bases from V and 0 bases from J, with 11 bases between. CDR3 length: 14 amino acids. The germline gives CDR1 SEHNR, CDR2 FQNEAQ (reference sequence).

The chain employs TRBV30 and TRBJ2-7, with D possibly TRBD1 on 6 matching bases. The CDR3 consists of 12 residues. V gave up 3 bases and J gave up 1 base, with 7 bases separating them. Per the germline V gene, CDR1 is GTSNPN and CDR2 is SVGIG (reference sequence). The CDR3 DNA reads TGTGCCTGGAGCGGACAGTCCTACGAGCAGTACTTC. Translation gives CAWSGQSYEQYF.